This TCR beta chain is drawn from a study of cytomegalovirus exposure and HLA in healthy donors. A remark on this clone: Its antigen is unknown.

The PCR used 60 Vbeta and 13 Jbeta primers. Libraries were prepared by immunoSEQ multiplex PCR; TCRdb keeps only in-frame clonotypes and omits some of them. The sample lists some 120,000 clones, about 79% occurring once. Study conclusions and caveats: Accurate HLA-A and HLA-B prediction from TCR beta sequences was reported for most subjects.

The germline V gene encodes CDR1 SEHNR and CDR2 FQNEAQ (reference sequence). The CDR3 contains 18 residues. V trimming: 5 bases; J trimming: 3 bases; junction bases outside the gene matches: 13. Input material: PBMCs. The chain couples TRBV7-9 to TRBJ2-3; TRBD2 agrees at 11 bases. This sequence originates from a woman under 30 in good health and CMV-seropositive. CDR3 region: CASSIEIAGGPGTDTQYF. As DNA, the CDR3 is TGTGCCAGCAGCATAGAAATAGCGGGGGGGCCCGGTACAGATACGCAGTATTTT. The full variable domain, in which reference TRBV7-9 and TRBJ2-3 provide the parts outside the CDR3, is DTGVSQNPRHKITKRGQNVTFRCDPISEHNRLYWYRQTLGQGPEFLTYFQNEAQLEKSRLLSDRFSAERPKGSFSTLEIQRTEQGDSAMYLCASSIEIAGGPGTDTQYFGPGTRLTVL.